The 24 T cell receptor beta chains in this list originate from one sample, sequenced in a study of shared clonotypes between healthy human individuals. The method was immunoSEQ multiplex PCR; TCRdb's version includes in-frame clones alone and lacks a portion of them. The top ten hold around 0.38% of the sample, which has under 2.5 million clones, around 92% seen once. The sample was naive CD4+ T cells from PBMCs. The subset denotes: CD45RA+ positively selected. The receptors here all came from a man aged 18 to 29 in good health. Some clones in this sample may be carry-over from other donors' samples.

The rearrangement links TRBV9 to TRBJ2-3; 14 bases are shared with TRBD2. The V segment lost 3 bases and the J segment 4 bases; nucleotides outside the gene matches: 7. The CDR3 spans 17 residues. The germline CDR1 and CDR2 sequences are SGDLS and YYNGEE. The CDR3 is CASSGERLAGGADTQYF. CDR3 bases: TGTGCCAGCAGCGGCGAACGACTAGCGGGAGGGGCAGATACGCAGTATTTT.

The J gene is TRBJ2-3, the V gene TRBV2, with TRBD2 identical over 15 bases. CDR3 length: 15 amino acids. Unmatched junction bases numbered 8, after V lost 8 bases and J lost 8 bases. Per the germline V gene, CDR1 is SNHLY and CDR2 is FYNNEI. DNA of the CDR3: TGTGCCAGCCTTCTCCCGGGACTAGCGGGAGGTACGCAGTATTTT. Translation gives CASLLPGLAGGTQYF.

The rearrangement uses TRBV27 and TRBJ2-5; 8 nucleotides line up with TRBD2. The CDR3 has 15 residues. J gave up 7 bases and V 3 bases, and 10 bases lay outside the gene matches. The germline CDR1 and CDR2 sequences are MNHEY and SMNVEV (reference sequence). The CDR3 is CASSFRAGTRSTQYF. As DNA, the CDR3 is TGTGCCAGCAGTTTTCGGGCCGGGACTAGATCGACCCAGTACTTC.

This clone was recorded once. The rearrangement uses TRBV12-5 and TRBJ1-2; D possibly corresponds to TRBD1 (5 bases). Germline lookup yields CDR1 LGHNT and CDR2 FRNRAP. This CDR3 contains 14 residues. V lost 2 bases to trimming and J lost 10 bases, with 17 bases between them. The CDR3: CASGLTGGGGNYTF. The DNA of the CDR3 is TGTGCTAGTGGTTTGACGGGAGGCGGGGGTAACTACACCTTC.

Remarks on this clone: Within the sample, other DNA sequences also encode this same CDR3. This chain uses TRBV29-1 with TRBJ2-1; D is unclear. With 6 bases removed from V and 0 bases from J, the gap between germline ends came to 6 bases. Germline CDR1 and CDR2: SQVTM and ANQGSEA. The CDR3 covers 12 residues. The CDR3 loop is CSVASSYNEQFF. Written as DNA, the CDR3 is TGCAGCGTAGCCAGCTCCTACAATGAGCAGTTCTTC.

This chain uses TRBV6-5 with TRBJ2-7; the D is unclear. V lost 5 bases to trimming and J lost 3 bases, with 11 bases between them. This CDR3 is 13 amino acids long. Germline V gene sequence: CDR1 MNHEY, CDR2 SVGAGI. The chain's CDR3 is CASSDAVHYEQYF. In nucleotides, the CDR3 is TGTGCCAGCAGTGACGCTGTCCACTACGAGCAGTACTTC.

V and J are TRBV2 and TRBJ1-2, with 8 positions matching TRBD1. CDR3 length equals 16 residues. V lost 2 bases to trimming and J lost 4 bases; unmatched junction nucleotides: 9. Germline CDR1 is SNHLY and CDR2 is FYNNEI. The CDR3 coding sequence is TGTGCCAGCAGTGAACGGGCAGGGGGCCAAATCTATGGCTACACCTTC. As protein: CASSERAGGQIYGYTF.

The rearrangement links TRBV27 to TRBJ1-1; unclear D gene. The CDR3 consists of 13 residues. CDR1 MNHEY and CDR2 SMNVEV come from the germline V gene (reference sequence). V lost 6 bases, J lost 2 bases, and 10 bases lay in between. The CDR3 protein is CASSPAGNTEAFF. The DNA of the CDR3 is TGTGCCAGCAGCCCAGCGGGTAACACTGAAGCTTTCTTT.

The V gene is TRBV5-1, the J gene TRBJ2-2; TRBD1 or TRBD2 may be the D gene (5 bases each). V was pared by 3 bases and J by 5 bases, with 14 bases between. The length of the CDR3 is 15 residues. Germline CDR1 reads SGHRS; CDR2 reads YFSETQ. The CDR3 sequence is CASSSRDVGTGELFF. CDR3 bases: TGCGCCAGCAGCTCCCGGGACGTGGGTACCGGGGAGCTGTTTTTT.

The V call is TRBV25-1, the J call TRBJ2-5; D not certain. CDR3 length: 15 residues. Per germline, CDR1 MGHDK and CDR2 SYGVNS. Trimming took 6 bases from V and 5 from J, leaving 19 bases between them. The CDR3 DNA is TGTGCCAGCAGCACTGATTACAGTGAGTGGGAGACCCAGTACTTC. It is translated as CASSTDYSEWETQYF.

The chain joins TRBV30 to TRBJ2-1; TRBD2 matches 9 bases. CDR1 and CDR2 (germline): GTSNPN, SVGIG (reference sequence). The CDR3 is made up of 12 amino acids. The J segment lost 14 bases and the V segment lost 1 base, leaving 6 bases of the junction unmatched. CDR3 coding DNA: TGTGCCTGGAGTGGAGCGGGAGGAAATAAGTTCTTC. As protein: CAWSGAGGNKFF.

The CDR3 nucleotides are TGTGCCAGCAGGTTAGCGGGACCCCCCTACGAGCAGTACTTC. Translating gives CASRLAGPPYEQYF. V usage is TRBV6-1 and J usage is TRBJ2-7; 8 bases line up with TRBD2. Germline-derived CDR1 and CDR2 are MNHNS and SASEGT. This CDR3 is 14 amino acids long. The junction had 6 bases not matched to a gene; V was cut back by 6 bases and J by 2 bases.

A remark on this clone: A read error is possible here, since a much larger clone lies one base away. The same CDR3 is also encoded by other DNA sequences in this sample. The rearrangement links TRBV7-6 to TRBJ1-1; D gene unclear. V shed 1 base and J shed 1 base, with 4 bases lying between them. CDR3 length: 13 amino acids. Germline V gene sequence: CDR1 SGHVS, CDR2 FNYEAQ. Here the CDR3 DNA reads TGTGCCAGCAGCTTAGGAGAGAACACTGAAGCTTTCTTT. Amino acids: CASSLGENTEAFF.

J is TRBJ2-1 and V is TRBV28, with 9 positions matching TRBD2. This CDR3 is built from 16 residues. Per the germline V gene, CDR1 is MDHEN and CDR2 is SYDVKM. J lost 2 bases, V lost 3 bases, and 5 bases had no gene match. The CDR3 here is CASSFFGGRAYNEQFF. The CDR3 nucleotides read TGTGCCAGCAGTTTCTTCGGCGGGAGGGCCTACAATGAGCAGTTCTTC.

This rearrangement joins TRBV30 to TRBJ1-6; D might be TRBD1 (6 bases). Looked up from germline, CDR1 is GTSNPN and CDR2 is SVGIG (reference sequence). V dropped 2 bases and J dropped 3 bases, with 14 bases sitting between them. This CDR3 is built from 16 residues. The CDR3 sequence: CAWSTGHGSYNSPLHF. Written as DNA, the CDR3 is TGTGCCTGGAGTACGGGACATGGGAGCTATAATTCACCCCTCCACTTT. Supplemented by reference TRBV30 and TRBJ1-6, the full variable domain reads SQTIHQWPATLVQPVGSPLSLECTVEGTSNPNLYWYRQAAGRGLQLLFYSVGIGQISSEVPQNLSASRPQDRQFILSSKKLLLSDSGFYLCAWSTGHGSYNSPLHFGNGTRLTVT.

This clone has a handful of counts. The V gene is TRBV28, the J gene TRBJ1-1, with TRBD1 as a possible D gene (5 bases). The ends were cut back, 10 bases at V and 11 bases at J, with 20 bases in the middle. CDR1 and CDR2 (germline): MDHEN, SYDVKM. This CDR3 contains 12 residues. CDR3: CATKQGSLGAFF. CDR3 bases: TGTGCCACCAAGCAGGGTAGTCTTGGGGCTTTCTTT.

CDR3 DNA sequence: TGCGCCAGCAGCTCCTATCGCGTTGCATCAGGGGGGGATGAGCAGTTCTTC. Amino acids: CASSSYRVASGGDEQFF. This rearrangement joins TRBV5-1 to TRBJ2-1; D may be TRBD1 or TRBD2 (7 bases each). The CDR3 loop spans 17 amino acids. Germline assignment: CDR1 SGHRS and CDR2 YFSETQ. Trimming cost V 3 bases and J 8 bases, with 24 bases left between them.

The CDR3 sequence: CASTLYGAGRSEAFF. In DNA, the CDR3 is TGTGCCAGCACCCTATACGGGGCAGGCAGGTCTGAAGCTTTCTTT. This rearrangement joins TRBV11-2 to TRBJ1-1; tentatively, D is TRBD1 (5 bases). The CDR3 loop spans 15 amino acids. With 7 bases removed from V and 6 bases from J, the gap between germline ends came to 21 bases. Germline lookup yields CDR1 SGHAT and CDR2 FQNNGV.

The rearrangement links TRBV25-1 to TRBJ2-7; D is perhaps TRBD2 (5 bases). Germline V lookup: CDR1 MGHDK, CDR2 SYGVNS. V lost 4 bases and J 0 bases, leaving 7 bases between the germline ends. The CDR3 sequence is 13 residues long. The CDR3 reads CASSGGSSYEQYF. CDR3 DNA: TGTGCCAGCAGTGGAGGGAGCTCCTACGAGCAGTACTTC.

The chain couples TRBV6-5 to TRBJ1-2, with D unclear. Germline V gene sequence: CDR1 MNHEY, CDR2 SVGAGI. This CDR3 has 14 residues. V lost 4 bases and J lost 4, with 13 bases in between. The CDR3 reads CASSSDGRPYGYTF. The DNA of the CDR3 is TGTGCCAGCAGTTCAGATGGGAGGCCCTATGGCTACACCTTC.

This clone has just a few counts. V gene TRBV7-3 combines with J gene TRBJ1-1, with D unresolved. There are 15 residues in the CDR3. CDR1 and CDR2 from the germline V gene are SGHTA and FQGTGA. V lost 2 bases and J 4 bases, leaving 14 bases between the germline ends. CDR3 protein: CASSLLSSVPTEAFF. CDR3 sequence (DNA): TGTGCCAGCAGCTTACTGTCTTCGGTCCCCACTGAAGCTTTCTTT.

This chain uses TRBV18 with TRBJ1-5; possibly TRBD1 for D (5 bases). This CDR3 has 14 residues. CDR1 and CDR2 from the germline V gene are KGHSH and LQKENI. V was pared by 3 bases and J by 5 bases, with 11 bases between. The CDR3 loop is CASSPSGFDQPQHF. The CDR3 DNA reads TGTGCCAGCTCACCCTCAGGGTTTGATCAGCCCCAGCATTTT.

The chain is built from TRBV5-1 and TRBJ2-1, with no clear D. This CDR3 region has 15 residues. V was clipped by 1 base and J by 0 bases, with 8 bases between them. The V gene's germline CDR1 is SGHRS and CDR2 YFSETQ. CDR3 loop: CASSLPGSSYNEQFF. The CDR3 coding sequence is TGCGCCAGCAGCTTGCCTGGAAGCTCCTACAATGAGCAGTTCTTC. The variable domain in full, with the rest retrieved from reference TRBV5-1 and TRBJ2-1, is KAGVTQTPRYLIKTRGQQVTLSCSPISGHRSVSWYQQTPGQGLQFLFEYFSETQRNKGNFPGRFSGRQFSNSRSEMNVSTLELGDSALYLCASSLPGSSYNEQFFGPGTRLTVL.

In DNA, the CDR3 is TGCGCCAGCAGCCCGGGGGGCAGCAGCACTGAAGCTTTCTTT. Amino acids: CASSPGGSSTEAFF. This chain connects TRBV5-1 to TRBJ1-1; tentatively, D is TRBD1 (6 bases). Trimming cost V 4 bases and J 4 bases, with 14 bases left between them. CDR1 SGHRS and CDR2 YFSETQ come from the germline V gene. The CDR3 extends over 14 amino acids.